A selection of T cell receptor beta chains follows, all from one sample in a study of T cells in Graves' hyperthyroidism and ophthalmopathy. TCRdb fed the multiplex PCR reads into MiXCR, producing one record per CDR3 protein. The sample includes a few hundred thousand distinct CDR3 sequences, under 25% of them seen just once. Source material: blood. These receptors were taken from a man aged 18 to 29 with Graves' hyperthyroidism. Each CDR3 is given with its conserved first and last residue. The D gene is left open where the match is weak. The size entry is marked missing in some rows and otherwise reads once, few, many or a size class.

D gene	V gene	clone size	J gene	CDR3 DNA	CDR3 protein
NA	TRBV12-3/TRBV12-4	many	TRBJ1-5	TGTGCCAGCAGTCGCCGCGGGGGTGGGCCCCAGCATTTT	CASSRRGGGPQHF
TRBD1	TRBV4-1	few	TRBJ1-2	TGCGCCAGCAGCCAAGAGACAGGGGGCGAGGGCTACACCTTC	CASSQETGGEGYTF
TRBD1	TRBV9	many	TRBJ1-2	TGTGCCAGCAGCGTAGGACAGGGAACTAACTATGGCTACACCTTC	CASSVGQGTNYGYTF
NA	TRBV4-1	many	TRBJ1-5	TGCGCCAGCAGCCAAGCTCAGTATGGTCAGCCCCAGCATTTT	CASSQAQYGQPQHF
NA	TRBV12-3/TRBV12-4	many	TRBJ1-1	TGTGCCAGCAGTCCCGACGTGGGGTCGGAGACTGAAGCTTTCTTT	CASSPDVGSETEAFF
TRBD1	TRBV12-3/TRBV12-4	many	TRBJ2-7	TGTGCCAGCAGGTCGACAGGGAACTACGAGCAGTACTTC	CASRSTGNYEQYF
TRBD1	TRBV28	many	TRBJ2-7	TGTGCCAGCAACAGGGGGTGGTACGAGCAGTACTTC	CASNRGWYEQYF
NA	TRBV12-3/TRBV12-4	NA	TRBJ1-2	TGTGCCAGCAGCCCCTTTGAACGACTCGGCTACACCTTC	CASSPFERLGYTF
TRBD2	TRBV12-3/TRBV12-4	few	TRBJ2-2	TGTGCCAGCAGTTTTGGCGGGGGGAACACCGGGGAGCTGTTTTTT	CASSFGGGNTGELFF
NA	TRBV7-9	many	TRBJ2-5	TGTGCCAGCAGCTTTTCAGGGGCTGGAGAGACCCAGTACTTC	CASSFSGAGETQYF
NA	TRBV12-3/TRBV12-4	few	TRBJ1-1	TGTGCCAGCAGTGGCGACCTGGGGACTGAAGCTTTCTTT	CASSGDLGTEAFF
TRBD1	TRBV19	many	TRBJ2-7	TGTGCCAGCACTCCTGGTACAGGGGGCTACGAGCAGTACTTC	CASTPGTGGYEQYF
TRBD2	TRBV6-1	few	TRBJ2-2	TGTGCCAGCAGTGTAGCGGGAGAGGCCGGGGAGCTGTTTTTT	CASSVAGEAGELFF
NA	TRBV6-2/TRBV6-3	NA	TRBJ2-5	TGTGCCAGCAGACTTGGAACCCAGTACTTC	CASRLGTQYF
NA	TRBV6-9	many	TRBJ1-5	TGTGCCAGCAGTCCATACGCCCGACAGACGGTGAATCAGCCCCAGCATTTT	CASSPYARQTVNQPQHF
NA	TRBV27	many	TRBJ2-2	TGTGCCAGCAGTTACGGCAATCCCGGGGAGCTGTTTTTT	CASSYGNPGELFF
NA	TRBV6-1	many	TRBJ2-7	TGTGCCAGCAGTGGACTAGTAACGTCCTACGAGCAGTACTTC	CASSGLVTSYEQYF
NA	TRBV19	few	TRBJ1-5	TGTGCCAGTAGTCCTCTTGAGGGGGGTGGCAATCAGCCCCAGCATTTT	CASSPLEGGGNQPQHF
TRBD1	TRBV28	many	TRBJ2-6	TGTGCCAGCAGTGCCGACAGGGGACCTGGGGCCAACGTCCTGACTTTC	CASSADRGPGANVLTF
NA	TRBV9	many	TRBJ1-3	TGTGCCAGCAGCGTAGGACTTTCACCTGGAAACACCATATATTTT	CASSVGLSPGNTIYF
TRBD1	TRBV20-1	few	TRBJ1-5	TGCAGTGCTAGAGAGCCGGGACAGGGAAATCAGCCCCAGCATTTT	CSAREPGQGNQPQHF
NA	TRBV20-1	few	TRBJ2-5	TGCAGTGCTAGAGATTTGGGGACTCTAGAGACCCAGTACTTC	CSARDLGTLETQYF
NA	TRBV20-1	many	TRBJ1-1	TGCAGTGCTAGAGAAGTACAGGGTGGTATTGGTGAAGCTTTCTTT	CSAREVQGGIGEAFF